The 25 T cell receptor beta chains below were found in one sample sequenced in a study of T-cell memory formation after mild COVID-19. TCRdb recomputed calls from the 5' RACE reads with MiXCR, one row per CDR3 protein. The table lists a few hundred thousand distinct CDR3 sequences, around 15% of them singletons, with roughly 25% in the top ten. Sequenced input: PBMCs or a T cell subset sorted from them (not recorded which). These receptors originate from a man aged 18-30 years who had mild COVID-19 (a few samples of this study predate the infection). Cell type and time point are not known.

This clonotype was seen more than once but under ten times. The V call is TRBV12-3 or TRBV12-4, the J call TRBJ1-5; TRBD1 is a possible D gene (6 bases). The CDR3 contains 15 residues. The V end lost 5 bases, the J end lost 10 bases, and 21 bases lay between the germline ends. The CDR3 protein is CASSPGPSQGLPQHF. DNA of the CDR3: TGTGCCAGCAGTCCTGGGCCCAGCCAGGGGCTCCCCCAGCATTTT.

The V gene is TRBV4-1, the J gene TRBJ2-2; D is uncertain. The CDR3 is 15 amino acids. V was shortened by 0 bases and J by 2 bases, with 7 bases between the two germline ends. Germline V gene data show CDR1 as MGHRA and CDR2 as YSYEKL. The CDR3 protein is CASSQDRRNTGELFF. In nucleotides, the CDR3 is TGCGCCAGCAGCCAAGACAGGAGAAACACCGGGGAGCTGTTTTTT.

The chain carries TRBV4-3 and TRBJ2-3; D gene uncertain. The V gene lost 0 bases and the J gene lost 0 bases, with 13 bases spanning the gap. Germline CDR1 and CDR2: LGHNA and YSLEER. The CDR3 spans 17 residues. CDR3 sequence: CASSQDPLTLSTDTQYF. The CDR3 DNA follows: TGCGCCAGCAGCCAAGATCCACTGACTTTGAGCACAGATACGCAGTATTTT.

This clonotype appeared many times. The V call is TRBV7-9, the J call TRBJ1-1; no clear D gene. This CDR3 is 13 amino acids long. Trimming pared 7 bases from V and 3 bases from J, leaving 12 bases between. Per the germline V gene, CDR1 is SEHNR and CDR2 is FQNEAQ (reference sequence). The DNA for the CDR3 is TGTGCCAGCACCCCCAGAGAGGACACTGAAGCTTTCTTT. Translating gives CASTPREDTEAFF.

This clonotype has a handful of counts. The chain couples TRBV4-1 to TRBJ2-7, with TRBD1 identical over 8 bases. The CDR3 extends over 15 amino acids. V gave up 4 bases and J gave up 3 bases; unmatched junction bases: 8. Germline CDR1 is MGHRA and CDR2 is YSYEKL. The DNA of the CDR3 is TGCGCCAGCAGCCGCCCCGGGACAGGAATCTACGAGCAGTACTTC. Its translation: CASSRPGTGIYEQYF.

This chain links TRBV28 with TRBJ1-2; no definite D call. Germline V gives CDR1 MDHEN, CDR2 SYDVKM. The CDR3 runs 12 residues. The DNA of the CDR3 is TGTGGGGCGGCTAATTCTAACTATGGCTACACCTTC. It codes for CGAANSNYGYTF.

For the CDR3, the DNA is TGCGCCAGCAGCCAAGAGAGAGGTCTAGGGGGGCAAAGCTCCTACAATGAGCAGTTCTTC. It translates to CASSQERGLGGQSSYNEQFF. The chain recombines TRBV4-3 with TRBJ2-1; perhaps D is TRBD1 or TRBD2 (6 bases each). Germline V gene sequence: CDR1 LGHNA, CDR2 YSLEER. The CDR3 runs to 20 residues. Trimming cost V 0 bases and J 0 bases, with 21 bases left between them.

This clonotype has only a few counts. The CDR3 region is CASRGQGANVLTF. Written as DNA, the CDR3 is TGTGCCAGCAGGGGGCAGGGGGCCAACGTCCTGACTTTC. The chain couples TRBV6-2 or TRBV6-3 to TRBJ2-6; TRBD1 is a possible D gene (5 bases). The CDR3 runs 13 residues. Germline V CDR1 and CDR2: MNHEY, SVGEGT. V was shortened by 6 bases and J by 4 bases, with 7 bases between the two germline ends.

The genes are TRBV6-5 and TRBJ2-1; 9 nucleotides agree with TRBD2. Germline V gene sequence: CDR1 MNHEY, CDR2 SVGAGI. This CDR3 has 15 residues. V dropped 6 bases and J dropped 2; count of bases not matched to a gene: 5. CDR3 amino acids: CASRDLAGTYNEQFF. In DNA form, the CDR3 reads TGTGCCAGCAGAGATCTAGCGGGGACCTACAATGAGCAGTTCTTC.

The V gene is TRBV5-4, the J gene TRBJ2-3, with D perhaps matching TRBD1 or TRBD2 (6 bases each). V was cut by 6 bases and J by 1 base, with 18 bases left in between. Germline CDR1 SGHNT, CDR2 YYREEE (reference sequence). This CDR3 comprises 16 residues. CDR3 coding DNA: TGTGCCAGCATCCCGGGGGCAGGAGGGGGCACAGATACGCAGTATTTT. This codes for CASIPGAGGGTDTQYF.

This clonotype has only a few counts. The V and J genes are TRBV5-1 and TRBJ2-5; 7 positions match TRBD2. Germline V gene lookup returns CDR1 SGHRS and CDR2 YFSETQ. V trimming: 4 bases; J trimming: 2 bases; junction bases outside the gene matches: 5. This CDR3 has 14 amino acids. Here the CDR3 reads CASSRAGEQETQYF. As DNA, the CDR3 is TGCGCCAGCAGCCGGGCGGGGGAACAAGAGACCCAGTACTTC.

Written as DNA, the CDR3 is TGCGCCAGCAGCCAACAGGGTTTCTACGAGCAGTACTTC. Translated, it gives CASSQQGFYEQYF. V gene TRBV4-1 combines with J gene TRBJ2-7, with D perhaps matching TRBD1 (5 bases). Germline assignment: CDR1 MGHRA and CDR2 YSYEKL. V shed 2 bases and J shed 3 bases, with 8 bases lying between them. The CDR3 has 13 residues.

V and J are TRBV6-2 or TRBV6-3 and TRBJ2-1; weak D call: TRBD2 (5 bases). In germline, CDR1 is MNHEY, CDR2 SVGEGT. V was clipped by 1 base and J by 8 bases, with 12 bases between them. This CDR3 comprises 14 residues. The CDR3 loop is CASSYLLEVDEQFF. The CDR3 region has the DNA TGTGCCAGCAGTTACTTACTAGAAGTGGATGAGCAGTTCTTC.

This clonotype came up a few times. This chain links TRBV11-2 with TRBJ2-7; D is uncertain. Germline CDR1 SGHAT, CDR2 FQNNGV. Deletions cut 5 bases from V and 3 bases from J, with 11 bases between. The CDR3 contains 13 residues. Written as DNA, the CDR3 is TGTGCCAGCAGCCCATTGGACGGCTACGAGCAGTACTTC. Translating it yields CASSPLDGYEQYF.

This clonotype was observed a handful of times. The chain recombines TRBV7-2 with TRBJ2-1, with D possibly matching TRBD2 (7 bases). This CDR3 has 15 residues. Deletions cut 5 bases from V and 7 bases from J, with 18 bases between. The germline gives CDR1 SGHTA, CDR2 FQGNSA. CDR3 sequence reads: CASSIPGGPRNEQFF. Here the CDR3 DNA reads TGTGCCAGCAGCATCCCCGGGGGGCCGCGTAATGAGCAGTTCTTC. Full variable domain (remainder filled in from reference TRBV7-2 and TRBJ2-1): GAGVSQSPSNKVTEKGKDVELRCDPISGHTALYWYRQSLGQGLEFLIYFQGNSAPDKSGLPSDRFSAERTGGSVSTLTIQRTQQEDSAVYLCASSIPGGPRNEQFFGPGTRLTVL.

This clonotype was counted many times. The chain couples TRBV11-1 to TRBJ2-5; D is possibly TRBD2 (5 bases). Trimming removed 2 bases at V and 2 bases at J, with 15 bases between. This CDR3 has 16 residues. CDR1 SGHAT and CDR2 FQDESV come from the germline V gene (reference sequence). CDR3 sequence (DNA): TGTGCCAGCAGCTTAATATCACTCCGAGGGCAAGAGACCCAGTACTTC. It encodes CASSLISLRGQETQYF.

This chain uses TRBV11-1 with TRBJ2-1; TRBD2 matches at 12 bases. Germline loops: CDR1 SGHAT, CDR2 FQDESV (reference sequence). CDR3 length: 14 amino acids. The junction had 3 bases not matched to a gene; V was cut back by 7 bases and J by 5 bases. The CDR3 spells CASIGTSGHNEQFF. The CDR3 nucleotides are TGTGCCAGCATCGGGACTAGCGGGCACAATGAGCAGTTCTTC.

This clonotype was counted between two and nine times. One end of the junction is discordant with germline, which a read error may explain. The J gene is TRBJ2-4, the V gene TRBV2; D is tentatively TRBD1 or TRBD2 (5 bases each). Germline CDR1 reads SNHLY; CDR2 reads FYNNEI. The CDR3 totals 13 residues. For the CDR3, the DNA is TGTGCCAGCAGTCAAGGGACGGAAAACATTCAGTGCTTC. It is translated as CASSQGTENIQCF.

This clonotype was detected many times. The chain employs TRBV11-2 and TRBJ2-1; 8 nucleotides line up with TRBD1. Germline V gives CDR1 SGHAT, CDR2 FQNNGV. The ends lost 3 bases at V and 7 bases at J; junction bases unmatched: 8. This CDR3 comprises 15 residues. CDR3 region: CASSFRDRTRNEQFF. The CDR3, as DNA: TGTGCCAGCAGCTTCCGGGACAGGACGAGGAATGAGCAGTTCTTC. The variable domain in full, with the rest retrieved from reference TRBV11-2 and TRBJ2-1, is EAGVAQSPRYKIIEKRQSVAFWCNPISGHATLYWYQQILGQGPKLLIQFQNNGVVDDSQLPKDRFSAERLKGVDSTLKIQPAKLEDSAVYLCASSFRDRTRNEQFFGPGTRLTVL.

J is TRBJ2-1 and V is TRBV7-2, with D perhaps TRBD2 (7 bases). Trimming cost V 5 bases and J 8 bases, with 19 bases left between them. Germline V gives CDR1 SGHTA, CDR2 FQGNSA. The length of the CDR3 is 15 residues. CDR3 DNA sequence: TGTGCCAGCAGCCTGGGGGGGGCCGGGTGGTATGAGCAGTTCTTC. Amino acids: CASSLGGAGWYEQFF.

This clonotype has only a few counts. The V gene is TRBV11-3, the J gene TRBJ2-1; D is possibly TRBD1 (6 bases). V was trimmed by 4 bases and J by 10 bases, leaving 14 bases between them. CDR1 SGHNT and CDR2 YENEEA come from the germline V gene. CDR3 length equals 13 residues. This CDR3 is CASSWEQGGEQFF. The DNA for the CDR3 is TGTGCCAGCAGCTGGGAACAGGGCGGGGAGCAGTTCTTC.

The rearrangement links TRBV6-2 or TRBV6-3 to TRBJ2-3; TRBD2 aligns across 8 bases. The V segment lost 0 bases and the J segment 3 bases; nucleotides outside the gene matches: 5. This CDR3 has 16 amino acids. Germline CDR1 and CDR2: MNHEY and SVGEGT. In DNA, the CDR3 is TGTGCCAGCAGTTACTCGAGGGCTAGCGGGACAGATACGCAGTATTTT. As protein: CASSYSRASGTDTQYF.

This clonotype came up a few times. This sequence joins TRBV4-1 and TRBJ2-5; D possibly corresponds to TRBD2 (6 bases). The CDR3 has 16 amino acids. Trimming removed 0 bases at V and 5 bases at J, with 16 bases between. CDR1 and CDR2 (germline): MGHRA, YSYEKL. The CDR3 bases are TGCGCCAGCAGCCAAGACCCGGGACTTCCTACCGAGACCCAGTACTTC. Protein product: CASSQDPGLPTETQYF.

The V gene is TRBV20-1, the J gene TRBJ1-5; 11 bases line up with TRBD1. The germline V gene has CDR1 DFQATT and CDR2 SNEGSKA (reference sequence). Trimming at V came to 0 bases and at J to 9 bases, leaving 10 bases not matched to a gene. The CDR3 runs 16 residues. The CDR3 nucleotides are TGCAGTGCTAGAGATGGGAGAGGGGACAGGGGGTCGCCCCAGCATTTT. It is translated as CSARDGRGDRGSPQHF.

This rearrangement joins TRBV5-1 to TRBJ2-7; D possibly corresponds to TRBD2 (6 bases). V was clipped by 0 bases and J by 2 bases, with 12 bases between them. CDR1 and CDR2 from the germline V gene are SGHRS and YFSETQ. This CDR3 has 15 residues. The CDR3 nucleotides read TGCGCCAGCAGCTTGGCCTCGGCGGGGACCTACGAGCAGTACGTC. This translates into CASSLASAGTYEQYV.